The 24 T cell receptor beta chains presented below share a single source sample, sequenced in a study of blood T cell repertoires in COVID-19. Using immunoSEQ multiplex PCR, the repertoire was profiled, and TCRdb retains in-frame clones only, with some absent. The repertoire has 200,000 or so clones, roughly 80% of them found once; the top ten carry roughly 10%. Sample: peripheral blood. The receptors come from a woman aged 80 or older with acute or convalescent COVID-19.

Remarks on this clone: The sample has other DNA sequences that encode this CDR3 too. This chain uses TRBV9 with TRBJ2-2, with 7 positions matching TRBD2. From germline, CDR1 is SGDLS and CDR2 YYNGEE. Losses at the gene ends were 0 bases for V and 3 bases for J; bases not matched to a gene: 2. The CDR3 is 15 amino acids. The CDR3 is CASSVGLADTGELFF. CDR3 bases: TGTGCCAGCAGCGTAGGGCTAGCGGACACCGGGGAGCTGTTTTTT.

The gene calls are TRBV6-6 and TRBJ1-1, with D hard to call. Deletions cut 0 bases from V and 1 base from J, with 6 bases between. CDR1 is MNHNY, CDR2 SVGAGI, per germline (reference sequence). This CDR3 comprises 14 residues. CDR3 protein: CASSYSEPNTEAFF. Written as DNA, the CDR3 is TGTGCCAGCAGTTACTCGGAGCCGAACACTGAAGCTTTCTTT.

This clone came up a few times. The rearrangement links TRBV10-2 to TRBJ2-1; 8 bases are shared with TRBD1. The CDR3 is 14 amino acids. In germline, CDR1 is WSHSY, CDR2 SAAADI. V was clipped by 3 bases and J by 2 bases; unmatched bases: 0. The CDR3 spells CASSEQGAYNEQFF. CDR3 in DNA: TGCGCCAGCAGTGAACAGGGGGCCTACAATGAGCAGTTCTTC.

The chain couples TRBV7-2 to TRBJ2-7, with D possibly TRBD1 on 5 matching bases. This CDR3 contains 12 residues. Trimming left V 5 bases short and J 5 bases short, with 10 bases between. From germline, CDR1 is SGHTA and CDR2 FQGNSA. CDR3 sequence reads: CASSTDNHEQYF. The CDR3 bases are TGTGCCAGCAGCACGGACAACCACGAGCAGTACTTC.

The gene calls are TRBV18 and TRBJ2-2, with D perhaps TRBD1 (5 bases). Germline V gives CDR1 KGHSH, CDR2 LQKENI. There are 16 residues in the CDR3. V was trimmed by 9 bases and J by 3 bases, leaving 20 bases between them. CDR3 in amino acids: CASPPSRVGDTGELFF. The CDR3 bases are TGTGCCAGTCCACCATCCAGGGTAGGGGACACCGGGGAGCTGTTTTTT.

The chain couples TRBV6-6 to TRBJ1-4, with 10 bases fitting TRBD1. Trimming cost V 0 bases and J 8 bases; bases outside gene matches: 6. The germline CDR1 and CDR2 sequences are MNHNY and SVGAGI (reference sequence). The CDR3 is made up of 16 amino acids. The CDR3 sequence: CASSYSGQGRGEKLFF. The CDR3 nucleotides read TGTGCCAGCAGTTACTCGGGACAGGGGAGAGGGGAAAAACTGTTTTTT.

This rearrangement joins TRBV9 to TRBJ2-1; 9 bases match TRBD2. J gave up 7 bases and V 0 bases, and 8 bases lay outside the gene matches. The CDR3 length is 16 residues. CDR1 SGDLS and CDR2 YYNGEE come from the germline V gene. CDR3: CASSVGNIAGVNEQFF. CDR3 coding DNA: TGTGCCAGCAGCGTAGGGAATATAGCGGGGGTAAATGAGCAGTTCTTC.

V is TRBV7-9 and J is TRBJ2-3, with TRBD2 identical over 9 bases. The CDR3 has 14 amino acids. Germline lookup yields CDR1 SEHNR and CDR2 FQNEAQ (reference sequence). The V segment lost 5 bases and the J segment 9 bases; nucleotides outside the gene matches: 9. The CDR3 region has the DNA TGTGCCAGCAGCCCCGCGGGAGGGCCGAGCACGCAGTATTTT. Encoded protein: CASSPAGGPSTQYF.

The chain has TRBV5-1 and TRBJ1-2; tentatively, D is TRBD1 (5 bases). This CDR3 has 15 residues. Germline V gene lookup returns CDR1 SGHRS and CDR2 YFSETQ. The V and J ends lost 4 bases and 7 bases respectively, with 20 bases between them. The CDR3: CASSPGGGRDPGYTF. The CDR3 DNA follows: TGCGCCAGCAGCCCGGGAGGAGGTAGGGACCCTGGCTACACCTTC.

V is TRBV4-3 and J is TRBJ2-7; 9 bases line up with TRBD1. CDR3 length equals 16 residues. The V gene end was trimmed by 0 bases and the J gene end by 3 bases; junction bases not matched to a gene: 6. Germline V gives CDR1 LGHNA, CDR2 YSLEER. This CDR3 is CASSQDKGTGNYEQYF. The CDR3, as DNA: TGCGCCAGCAGCCAAGATAAGGGGACAGGGAACTACGAGCAGTACTTC.

The chain carries TRBV16 and TRBJ1-5; a weak D match, TRBD1 (5 bases). Germline loops: CDR1 KGHSY, CDR2 FQNENV. Trimming cost V 0 bases and J 7 bases, with 13 bases left between them. This CDR3 spans 15 amino acids. The CDR3 is CASSQSGQGEQPQHF. CDR3 sequence (DNA): TGTGCCAGCAGCCAATCGGGGCAGGGCGAGCAGCCCCAGCATTTT.

The CDR3 loop reads CANIYFRGPYPYNSPLHF. The CDR3 bases are TGCGCCAACATCTACTTCAGGGGGCCCTACCCCTATAATTCACCCCTCCACTTT. The rearrangement links TRBV5-1 to TRBJ1-6; 8 bases line up with TRBD1. The J segment lost 2 bases and the V segment lost 9 bases, leaving 16 bases of the junction unmatched. Germline values: CDR1 SGHRS, CDR2 YFSETQ. The CDR3 runs to 18 residues.

The chain couples TRBV3-1 (or the pseudogene TRBV3-2) to TRBJ2-3; TRBD2 aligns across 7 bases. This CDR3 spans 15 amino acids. Germline V gene lookup returns CDR1 LGHDT and CDR2 YNNKEL (reference sequence). V lost 5 bases and J lost 4; bases outside the gene matches: 9. The CDR3 loop reads CASSVPGRGADTQYF. Written as DNA, the CDR3 is TGTGCCAGCAGCGTGCCGGGACGGGGGGCAGATACGCAGTATTTT.

The chain joins TRBV10-3 to TRBJ2-7; D might be TRBD1 (6 bases). The V end was cut by 2 bases, the J end by 1 base, with 12 bases between. This CDR3 is built from 15 residues. Germline CDR1 and CDR2: ENHRY and SYGVKD. This CDR3 is CAISEVQGRSYEQYF. DNA of the CDR3: TGTGCCATCAGTGAGGTACAGGGAAGGTCCTACGAGCAGTACTTC.

The chain uses TRBV4-1 and TRBJ1-3; TRBD1 matches at 9 bases. The CDR3 is 17 amino acids. Germline trimming cut 0 bases from V and 4 bases from J; bases unmatched to any gene: 7. CDR1 and CDR2 from the germline V gene are MGHRA and YSYEKL. CDR3 nucleotides: TGCGCCAGCAGCCAAGAACCCCCCGGGACAGGGGGAAACACCATATATTTT. It codes for CASSQEPPGTGGNTIYF.

The rearrangement links TRBV5-5 to TRBJ2-5; the match to TRBD1 covers 9 bases. V shed 4 bases and J 1 base; nucleotides not matched to a gene: 5. The CDR3 runs 15 residues. CDR1 and CDR2 (germline): SGHKS, YYEKEE (reference sequence). CDR3 protein: CASSGGTGFQETQYF. The DNA for the CDR3 is TGTGCCAGCAGCGGGGGGACAGGGTTCCAAGAGACCCAGTACTTC. Complete variable domain (other parts from reference TRBV5-5 and TRBJ2-5): DAGVTQSPTHLIKTRGQQVTLRCSPISGHKSVSWYQQVLGQGPQFIFQYYEKEERGRGNFPDRFSARQFPNYSSELNVNALLLGDSALYLCASSGGTGFQETQYFGPGTRLLVL.

This sequence joins TRBV28 and TRBJ2-7; the D gene is possibly TRBD2 (6 bases). Germline V lookup: CDR1 MDHEN, CDR2 SYDVKM. V lost 2 bases and J 0 bases, leaving 8 bases between the germline ends. This CDR3 has 14 amino acids. The CDR3 DNA is TGTGCCAGCAGTTTAATCGGGGGCTCCTACGAGCAGTACTTC. Translated, it gives CASSLIGGSYEQYF. The whole variable domain, filled in from reference TRBV28 and TRBJ2-7, reads DVKVTQSSRYLVKRTGEKVFLECVQDMDHENMFWYRQDPGLGLRLIYFSYDVKMKEKGDIPEGYSVSREKKERFSLILESASTNQTSMYLCASSLIGGSYEQYFGPGTRLTVT.

V is TRBV2 and J is TRBJ2-5, with D possibly matching TRBD2 (5 bases). V lost 1 base, J lost 9 bases, and 12 bases lay in between. The CDR3 has 13 residues. The germline gives CDR1 SNHLY, CDR2 FYNNEI. The CDR3 sequence: CASSEVGKTPQYF. The CDR3, as DNA: TGTGCCAGCAGTGAAGTCGGGAAGACTCCCCAGTACTTC. Using reference TRBV2 and TRBJ2-5 for the parts outside the CDR3, the full variable domain is EPEVTQTPSHQVTQMGQEVILRCVPISNHLYFYWYRQILGQKVEFLVSFYNNEISEKSEIFDDQFSVERPDGSNFTLKIRSTKLEDSAMYFCASSEVGKTPQYFGPGTRLLVL.

This chain links TRBV4-3 with TRBJ2-7, with a weak D call TRBD2 (5 bases). This CDR3 comprises 14 residues. The germline gives CDR1 LGHNA, CDR2 YSLEER. Trimming removed 2 bases from V and 6 bases from J, with 14 bases in between. CDR3 nucleotide sequence: TGCGCCAGCAGCCAAAACACTCCGGCGGGCGAGCAGTACTTC. It is translated as CASSQNTPAGEQYF.

The chain recombines TRBV5-4 with TRBJ1-2; the match to TRBD1 covers 8 bases. CDR1 and CDR2 from the germline V gene are SGHNT and YYREEE (reference sequence). The CDR3 length is 15 residues. J was trimmed by 4 bases and V by 4 bases; bases with no gene match: 9. The DNA of the CDR3 is TGTGCCAGCAGCGACCAACAGGGGGACGGCTATGGCTACACCTTC. This encodes CASSDQQGDGYGYTF.

This chain uses TRBV3-1 (or the pseudogene TRBV3-2) with TRBJ2-7; the match to TRBD2 covers 10 bases. CDR3 size: 17 residues. Germline assignment: CDR1 LGHDT and CDR2 YNNKEL (reference sequence). V gave up 1 base and J gave up 7 bases; unmatched junction bases: 13. The CDR3 spells CASSQGSPSGSREEQYF. The CDR3 DNA reads TGTGCCAGCAGCCAAGGTTCCCCTAGCGGGAGCCGTGAAGAGCAGTACTTC.

In this sample, this clone turned up once. The rearrangement uses TRBV29-1 and TRBJ1-1; unclear D gene. V lost 7 bases to trimming and J lost 4 bases, with 16 bases between them. The length of the CDR3 is 13 residues. Germline CDR1 and CDR2: SQVTM and ANQGSEA. CDR3 sequence reads: CSAGAPRSTEAFF. The CDR3 region has the DNA TGCAGCGCTGGAGCCCCGAGGAGCACTGAAGCTTTCTTT.

This chain's CDR3 is CASSLHSGRVYEQYF. In DNA form, the CDR3 reads TGTGCCAGCAGCCTCCATAGCGGGAGGGTCTACGAGCAGTACTTC. V gene TRBV7-2 combines with J gene TRBJ2-7; 11 bases are a match to TRBD2. V shed 5 bases and J 3 bases; nucleotides not matched to a gene: 6. From germline, CDR1 is SGHTA and CDR2 FQGNSA. The CDR3 spans 15 residues.

This chain uses TRBV7-3 with TRBJ2-1, with TRBD2 identical over 8 bases. Germline V CDR1 and CDR2: SGHTA, FQGTGA. V was clipped by 0 bases and J by 7 bases; unmatched bases: 5. This CDR3 spans 15 amino acids. The CDR3 region is CASSLTRSGSNEQFF. In DNA form, the CDR3 reads TGTGCCAGCAGCTTAACGCGGAGCGGGAGTAATGAGCAGTTCTTC.